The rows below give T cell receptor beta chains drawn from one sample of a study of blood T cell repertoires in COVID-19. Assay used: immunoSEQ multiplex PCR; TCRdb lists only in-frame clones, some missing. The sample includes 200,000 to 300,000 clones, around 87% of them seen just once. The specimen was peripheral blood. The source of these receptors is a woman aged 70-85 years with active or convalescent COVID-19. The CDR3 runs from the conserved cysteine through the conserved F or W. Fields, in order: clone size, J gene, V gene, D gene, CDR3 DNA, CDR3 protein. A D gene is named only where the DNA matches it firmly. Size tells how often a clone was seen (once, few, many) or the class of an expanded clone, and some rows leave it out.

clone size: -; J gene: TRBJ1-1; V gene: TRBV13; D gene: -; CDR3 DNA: TGTGCCAGCAGCCCCCCTGGCCGGAACACTGAAGCTTTCTTT; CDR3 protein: CASSPPGRNTEAFF
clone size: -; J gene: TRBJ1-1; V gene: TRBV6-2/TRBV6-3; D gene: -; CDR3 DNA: TGTGCCAGCAGTTTCTCGACAGCCATGAACACTGAAGCTTTCTTT; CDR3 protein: CASSFSTAMNTEAFF
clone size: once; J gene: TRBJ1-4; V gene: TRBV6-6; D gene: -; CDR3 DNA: TGTGCCAGCAGCCAGGGAGGAGGACTGTTTTTT; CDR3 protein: CASSQGGGLFF
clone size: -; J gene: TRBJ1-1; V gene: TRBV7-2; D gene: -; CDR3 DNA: TGTGCCAGCAGCCTCCTTCGAGCGAACACTGAAGCTTTCTTT; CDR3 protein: CASSLLRANTEAFF
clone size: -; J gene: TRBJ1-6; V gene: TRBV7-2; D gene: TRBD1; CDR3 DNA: TGTGCCAGCAGCACCATGTCGACAGGGAACCATTCACCCCTCCACTTT; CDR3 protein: CASSTMSTGNHSPLHF
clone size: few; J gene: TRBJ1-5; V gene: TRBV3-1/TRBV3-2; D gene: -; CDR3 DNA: TGTGCCAGCAGCCAAGGGCAGGGAAGGTCGCCCCAGCATTTT; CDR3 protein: CASSQGQGRSPQHF
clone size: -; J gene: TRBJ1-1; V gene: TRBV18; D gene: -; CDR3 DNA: TGTGCCAGCTCCCCCGATCGGGGGAACACTGAAGCTTTCTTT; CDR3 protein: CASSPDRGNTEAFF
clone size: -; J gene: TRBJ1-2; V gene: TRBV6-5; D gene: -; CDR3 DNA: TGTGCCAGCAGTCCTATGGACAGACCCGTAGGCTACACCTTC; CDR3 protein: CASSPMDRPVGYTF
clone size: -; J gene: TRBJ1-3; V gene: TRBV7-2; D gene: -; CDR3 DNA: TGTGCCAGCAGCTTAGAAGGGGTAGGAAACACCATATATTTT; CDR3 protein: CASSLEGVGNTIYF
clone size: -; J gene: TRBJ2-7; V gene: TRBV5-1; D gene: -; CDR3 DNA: TGCGCCAGCAGCTTAGACAACGCTTACGAGCAGTACTTC; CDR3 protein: CASSLDNAYEQYF
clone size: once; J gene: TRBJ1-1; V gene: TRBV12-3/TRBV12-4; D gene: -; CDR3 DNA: TGTGCCAGCAGACAGAACACTGAAGCTTTCTTT; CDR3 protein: CASRQNTEAFF
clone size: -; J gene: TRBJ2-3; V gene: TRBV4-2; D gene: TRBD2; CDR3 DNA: TGTGCCAGCAGCCAGGGGACTAGCGGGGAGGGAGATACGCAGTATTTT; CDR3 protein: CASSQGTSGEGDTQYF
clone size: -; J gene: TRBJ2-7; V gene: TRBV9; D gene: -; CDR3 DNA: TGTGCCAGCAGCCTCGGGTTGGTCTCCTACGAGCAGTACTTC; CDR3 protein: CASSLGLVSYEQYF
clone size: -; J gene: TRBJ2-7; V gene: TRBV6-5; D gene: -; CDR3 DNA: TGTGCCAGCAGTTCCCCCGGGGGCGAGCAGTACTTC; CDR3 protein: CASSSPGGEQYF
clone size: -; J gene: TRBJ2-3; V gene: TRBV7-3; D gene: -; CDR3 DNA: TGTGCCAGCAGCTTAGAGTCTTTCACAGATACGCAGTATTTT; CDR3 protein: CASSLESFTDTQYF
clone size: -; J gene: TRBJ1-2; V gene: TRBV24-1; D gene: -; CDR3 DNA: TGTGCCACCAGTGATGGACAGCCCGGGGGCTACACCTTC; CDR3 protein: CATSDGQPGGYTF
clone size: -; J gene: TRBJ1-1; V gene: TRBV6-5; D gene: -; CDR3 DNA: TGTGCCAGCACCAACGGGAGAGTGGGCGCTGAAGCTTTCTTT; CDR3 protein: CASTNGRVGAEAFF
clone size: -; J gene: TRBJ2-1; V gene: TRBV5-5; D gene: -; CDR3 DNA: TGTGCCAGCAGCTTGGGGTATGGGGCCCGGGGGTACAATGAGCAGTTCTTC; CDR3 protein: CASSLGYGARGYNEQFF
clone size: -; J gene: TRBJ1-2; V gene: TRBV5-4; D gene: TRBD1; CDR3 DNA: TGTGCCAGCAGATCCCGGGACAGGACGTATGGCTACACCTTC; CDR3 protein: CASRSRDRTYGYTF
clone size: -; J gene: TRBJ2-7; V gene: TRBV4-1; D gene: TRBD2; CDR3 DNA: TGCGCCAGCAGCCAAGTTTCGGGGGGGACCTACGAGCAGTACTTC; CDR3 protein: CASSQVSGGTYEQYF
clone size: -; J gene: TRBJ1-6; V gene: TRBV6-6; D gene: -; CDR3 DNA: TGTGCCAGCAGCCCTAGGGGGGGAGATTCACCCCTCCACTTT; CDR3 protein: CASSPRGGDSPLHF
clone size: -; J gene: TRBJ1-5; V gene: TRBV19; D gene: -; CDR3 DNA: TGTGCCAGTACTCCGAGACAGGCGAGCCAGCCCCAGCATTTT; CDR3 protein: CASTPRQASQPQHF
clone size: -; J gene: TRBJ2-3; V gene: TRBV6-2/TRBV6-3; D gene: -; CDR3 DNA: TGTGCCAGCAGTTCCAGGATCCGAGACACAGATACGCAGTATTTT; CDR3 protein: CASSSRIRDTDTQYF
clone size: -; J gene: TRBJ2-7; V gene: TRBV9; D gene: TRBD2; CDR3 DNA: TGTGCCAGCAGCGTAGGACTAGCGGGGAACAAACACTCCTACGAGCAGTACTTC; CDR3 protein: CASSVGLAGNKHSYEQYF
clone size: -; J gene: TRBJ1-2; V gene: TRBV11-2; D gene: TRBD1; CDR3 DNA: TGTGCCAGCAGGCTAATACCGCGACAGGGGAACTATGGCTACACCTTC; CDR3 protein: CASRLIPRQGNYGYTF
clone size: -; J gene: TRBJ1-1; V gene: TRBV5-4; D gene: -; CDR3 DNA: TGTGCCAGCAGCTTGAGGGGAAACACTGAAGCTTTCTTT; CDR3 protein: CASSLRGNTEAFF
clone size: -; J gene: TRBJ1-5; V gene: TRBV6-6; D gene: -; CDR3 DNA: TGTGCCAGCAGTTACGTCGAGAGGAGGGGCAATCAGCCCCAGCATTTT; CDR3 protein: CASSYVERRGNQPQHF
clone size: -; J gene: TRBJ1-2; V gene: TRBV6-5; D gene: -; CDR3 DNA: TGTGCCAGCAGCCGCGCAAACAGTAACTATGGCTACACCTTC; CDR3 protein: CASSRANSNYGYTF
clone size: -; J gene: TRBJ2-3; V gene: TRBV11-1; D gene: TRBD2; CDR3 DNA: TGTGCCAGCAGCCCAGGACTAGGGATCACAGATACGCAGTATTTT; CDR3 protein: CASSPGLGITDTQYF
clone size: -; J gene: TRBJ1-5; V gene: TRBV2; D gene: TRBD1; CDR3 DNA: TGTGCCAGCAGTGAAGCCGGAGGGGGCTTGGGCAATCAGCCCCAGCATTTT; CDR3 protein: CASSEAGGGLGNQPQHF
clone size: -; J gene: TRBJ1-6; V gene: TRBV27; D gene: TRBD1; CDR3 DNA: TGTGCCAGCAGCAGGGGGACAGTACTAAATTCACCCCTCCACTTT; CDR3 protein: CASSRGTVLNSPLHF
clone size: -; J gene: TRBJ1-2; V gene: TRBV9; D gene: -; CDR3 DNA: TGTGCCAGCAGCTTCCACAGTGGGGGCTACACCTTC; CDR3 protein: CASSFHSGGYTF
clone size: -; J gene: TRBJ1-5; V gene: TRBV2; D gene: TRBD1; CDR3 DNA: TGTGCCAGCAGCGGGGGACAGGGAAGTAATCAGCCCCAGCATTTT; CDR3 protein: CASSGGQGSNQPQHF
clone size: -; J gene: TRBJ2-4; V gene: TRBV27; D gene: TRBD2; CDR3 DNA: TGTGCCAGCAGTTTCCACCGCCCTAGCGGACTAAACATTCAGTACTTC; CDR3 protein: CASSFHRPSGLNIQYF
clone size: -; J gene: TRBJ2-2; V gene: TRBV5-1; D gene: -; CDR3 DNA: TGCGCCAGCAGCTCCATCCCAGGGAAGCCGATGTTTTTT; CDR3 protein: CASSSIPGKPMFF
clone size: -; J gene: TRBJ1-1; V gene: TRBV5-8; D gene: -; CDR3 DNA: TGTGCCAGCAGCCGCTGGGGGGGGGACACTGAAGCTTTCTTT; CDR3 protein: CASSRWGGDTEAFF
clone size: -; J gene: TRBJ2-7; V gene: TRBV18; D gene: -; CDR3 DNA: TGTGCCAGCTCACCACGAGACAGTTCCTACGAGCAGTACTTC; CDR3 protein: CASSPRDSSYEQYF
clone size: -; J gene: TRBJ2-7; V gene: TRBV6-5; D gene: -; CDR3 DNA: TGTGCCAGCACCCGGATACTCCTAGGCTCCTACGAGCAGTACTTC; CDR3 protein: CASTRILLGSYEQYF
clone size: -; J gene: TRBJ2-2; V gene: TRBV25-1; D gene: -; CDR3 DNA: TGTGCCAGCAGTGAGTACAGGGTAAACACCGGGGAGCTGTTTTTT; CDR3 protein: CASSEYRVNTGELFF
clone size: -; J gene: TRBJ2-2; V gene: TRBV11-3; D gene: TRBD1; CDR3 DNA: TGTGCCAGCAGCCCGGGGACAGTTAACACCGGGGAGCTGTTTTTT; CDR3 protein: CASSPGTVNTGELFF
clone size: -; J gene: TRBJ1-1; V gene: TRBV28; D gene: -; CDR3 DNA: TGTGCCAGCAGTTTAAAGGGAGGGGCTGAAGCTTTCTTT; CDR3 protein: CASSLKGGAEAFF
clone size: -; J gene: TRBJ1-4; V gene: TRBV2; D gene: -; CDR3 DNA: TGTGCCAGCAGTGAAAAAGGAGTCCCCCGGGGGTGGGGGAGGGAGGCAACTAATGAAAAACTGTTTTTT; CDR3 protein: CASSEKGVPRGWGREATNEKLFF
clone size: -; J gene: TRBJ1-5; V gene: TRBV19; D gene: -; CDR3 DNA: TGTGCCAGTAGTTTCGGGTTGGGACTTAGCAATCAGCCCCAGCATTTT; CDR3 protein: CASSFGLGLSNQPQHF
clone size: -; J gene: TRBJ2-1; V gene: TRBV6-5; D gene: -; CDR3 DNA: TGTGCCAGCAGACCCTCGGGGAGGGGGGATGAGCAGTTCTTC; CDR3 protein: CASRPSGRGDEQFF
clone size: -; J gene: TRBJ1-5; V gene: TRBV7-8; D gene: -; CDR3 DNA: TGTGCCAGCAGCTCCACAGGGAATCAGCCCCAGCATTTT; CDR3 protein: CASSSTGNQPQHF
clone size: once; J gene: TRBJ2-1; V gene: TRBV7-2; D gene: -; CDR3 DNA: TGTGCCAGCAGCTTAGCGGGGGCCGGGTCGTCTGAGCAGTTCTTC; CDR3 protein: CASSLAGAGSSEQFF
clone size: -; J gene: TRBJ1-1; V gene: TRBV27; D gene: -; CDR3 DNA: TGTGCCAGCAGTTTCTCACACGCCACTGAAGCTTTCTTT; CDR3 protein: CASSFSHATEAFF